Detailed here is one T cell receptor beta chain. The data were taken from a study of T cell responses to AZD1222 COVID-19 vaccine. Germline CDR1 is MNHEY and CDR2 is SVGAGI. The CDR3 contains 13 residues. The V gene lost 2 bases and the J gene lost 11 bases, with 15 bases spanning the gap. Profiled with immunoSEQ multiplex PCR; TCRdb holds only in-frame clones, not every one. Among about 150,000 clones listed, about 91% were seen once. The TCR sequence derives from an adult in good health. The rearrangement uses TRBV6-5 and TRBJ1-1; D might be TRBD1 (5 bases). The specimen comprised peripheral blood, sampled on day 0 of AZD1222 vaccination. The CDR3 reads CASSYTSGFRAFF. The CDR3 DNA reads TGTGCCAGCAGTTACACATCAGGGTTTCGGGCTTTCTTT.